Below, 26 T cell receptor beta chains from the same sample are listed, as sequenced in a study of cytomegalovirus exposure and HLA in healthy donors. Amplification used 60 Vbeta primers and 13 Jbeta primers. This table comes from immunoSEQ multiplex PCR, and its TCRdb copy is limited to in-frame clones, with some not included. The table records 150,000 to 200,000 clones, around 83% of them present only once. The source material was PBMCs. The origin of the receptors is a middle-aged woman in good health and CMV-seronegative.

The table lists this clone with a count of one. V usage is TRBV5-1 and J usage is TRBJ2-7; 11 bases match TRBD2. J was trimmed by 4 bases and V by 0 bases; bases with no gene match: 6. Germline V gene data show CDR1 as SGHRS and CDR2 as YFSETQ. The CDR3 consists of 16 residues. Written as DNA, the CDR3 is TGCGCCAGCAGCTTGGGTAGTGCTAGCGGGAGGTACGAGCAGTACTTC. Its translation: CASSLGSASGRYEQYF.

V and J are TRBV7-6 and TRBJ1-3; the match to TRBD1 covers 7 bases. V trimming: 5 bases; J trimming: 4 bases; junction bases outside the gene matches: 11. CDR1 SGHVS and CDR2 FNYEAQ come from the germline V gene. The CDR3 totals 16 residues. CDR3 nucleotides: TGTGCCAGCAGCAACCGACAGGGACATTCAGGAAACACCATATATTTT. Encoded protein: CASSNRQGHSGNTIYF.

The chain links TRBV27 to TRBJ2-3; 12 bases are a match to TRBD2. The CDR3 has 16 residues. The germline V gene has CDR1 MNHEY and CDR2 SMNVEV (reference sequence). Germline trimming cut 3 bases from V and 4 bases from J; bases unmatched to any gene: 5. CDR3 region: CASSFGLAGWADTQYF. In DNA form, the CDR3 reads TGTGCCAGCAGTTTCGGACTAGCGGGATGGGCAGATACGCAGTATTTT.

The chain links TRBV7-3 to TRBJ2-2; D is perhaps TRBD1 (6 bases). The germline V and J ends were trimmed by 5 bases and 6 bases, with 7 bases remaining between them. Germline V gene lookup returns CDR1 SGHTA and CDR2 FQGTGA. This CDR3 spans 12 amino acids. The CDR3 bases are TGTGCCAGCAGCGCAGGGGCCGGGGAGCTGTTTTTT. Protein product: CASSAGAGELFF.

This chain joins TRBV30 and TRBJ2-2, with TRBD2 matching over 8 bases. Germline V gene lookup returns CDR1 GTSNPN and CDR2 SVGIG (reference sequence). J was trimmed by 5 bases and V by 4 bases; bases with no gene match: 6. The CDR3 is made up of 14 amino acids. The CDR3 spells CAWKRLALTGELFF. As DNA, the CDR3 is TGTGCCTGGAAACGACTAGCGTTAACCGGGGAGCTGTTTTTT.

The rearrangement joins TRBV6-1 to TRBJ1-5; 7 nucleotides match TRBD1. Germline CDR1 reads MNHNS; CDR2 reads SASEGT. Trimming at V came to 2 bases and at J to 6 bases, leaving 4 bases not matched to a gene. The CDR3 extends over 14 amino acids. Written as DNA, the CDR3 is TGTGCCAGCAGTGAATCAGGGGGAGGTCAGCCCCAGCATTTT. Translating gives CASSESGGGQPQHF.

The CDR3 region has the DNA TGTGCCAGTAGTATGGTGTCGGCGGGATCCTATGGCTACACCTTC. Translation: CASSMVSAGSYGYTF. V gene TRBV19 combines with J gene TRBJ1-2; no reliable D call. The CDR3 covers 15 residues. V lost 3 bases and J 4 bases, leaving 15 bases between the germline ends. CDR1 is LNHDA, CDR2 SQIVND, per germline (reference sequence).

The chain is built from TRBV27 and TRBJ1-1; tentative D call: TRBD1 (5 bases). In germline, CDR1 is MNHEY, CDR2 SMNVEV (reference sequence). The CDR3 sequence is 17 residues long. Trimming took 2 bases from V and 2 from J, leaving 18 bases between them. CDR3 bases: TGTGCCAGCAGTTTAGGGGTAGGGGTCACTTCAAACACTGAAGCTTTCTTT. This codes for CASSLGVGVTSNTEAFF.

The V and J genes are TRBV7-2 and TRBJ2-6; 7 bases line up with TRBD1. The germline V gene encodes CDR1 SGHTA and CDR2 FQGNSA. The CDR3 has 15 residues. The V and J ends lost 6 bases and 3 bases, in that order; junction bases with no gene match: 5. In DNA form, the CDR3 reads TGTGCCAGCAGAGCAGGGGGAAATGGGGCCAACGTCCTGACTTTC. Translation: CASRAGGNGANVLTF.

This clone was detected only a few times. The DNA of the CDR3 is TGTGCCAGCAGTCTACAGGGCGGAAACACCATATATTTT. Protein: CASSLQGGNTIYF. The rearrangement joins TRBV25-1 to TRBJ1-3, with a tentative D call TRBD1 (6 bases). The germline V gene has CDR1 MGHDK and CDR2 SYGVNS. The V and J ends lost 5 bases and 4 bases respectively, with 9 bases between them. The CDR3 runs 13 residues. The complete variable domain, with remaining parts taken from reference TRBV25-1 and TRBJ1-3, reads EADIYQTPRYLVIGTGKKITLECSQTMGHDKMYWYQQDPGMELHLIHYSYGVNSTEKGDLSSESTVSRIRTEHFPLTLESARPSHTSQYLCASSLQGGNTIYFGEGSWLTVV.

The CDR3 DNA is TGTGCCAGTATGAAATGGGCGGGAGGGAGAGGGTCTAGGAACAATGAGCAGTTCTTC. It encodes CASMKWAGGRGSRNNEQFF. The V call is TRBV19, the J call TRBJ2-1, with 9 bases matching TRBD2. The CDR3 consists of 19 residues. V shed 7 bases and J 5 bases; nucleotides not matched to a gene: 21. Germline CDR1 is LNHDA and CDR2 is SQIVND (reference sequence).

This chain links TRBV11-3 with TRBJ1-6; 7 bases are shared with TRBD1. Germline values: CDR1 SGHNT, CDR2 YENEEA. This CDR3 is built from 13 residues. V gave up 8 bases and J gave up 9 bases; unmatched junction bases: 7. CDR3 bases: TGTGCCAGCGCCGACAGGGAAATTTCACCCCTCCACTTT. It yields the protein CASADREISPLHF.

This clone has a single count. The chain uses TRBV19 and TRBJ1-5; possible D gene TRBD1, 5 bases. Germline V lookup: CDR1 LNHDA, CDR2 SQIVND (reference sequence). The CDR3 has 18 residues. V lost 1 base and J 4 bases, leaving 20 bases between the germline ends. This CDR3 is CASSIVQGAGQTNQPQHF. CDR3 in DNA: TGTGCCAGTAGTATAGTCCAAGGCGCGGGGCAGACTAATCAGCCCCAGCATTTT.

The rearrangement links TRBV5-1 to TRBJ2-7; 11 bases agree with TRBD2. CDR1 is SGHRS, CDR2 YFSETQ, per germline. The CDR3 is 16 amino acids. J lost 4 bases, V lost 4 bases, and 10 bases had no gene match. This CDR3 reads CASSHASGTSGYEQYF. CDR3 bases: TGCGCCAGCAGCCACGCTTCCGGGACTAGCGGATACGAGCAGTACTTC.

V is TRBV30 and J is TRBJ2-1, with 10 bases matching TRBD2. Germline-derived CDR1 and CDR2 are GTSNPN and SVGIG (reference sequence). CDR3 length: 15 residues. CDR3 nucleotide sequence: TGTGCTCTGGGACTAGCGTACGTTTCATACAATGAGCAGTTCTTC. Translated: CALGLAYVSYNEQFF. The whole variable domain, remainder taken from reference TRBV30 and TRBJ2-1, is SQTIHQWPATLVQPVGSPLSLECTVEGTSNPNLYWYRQAAGRGLQLLFYSVGIGQISSEVPQNLSASRPQDRQFILSSKKLLLSDSGFYLCALGLAYVSYNEQFFGPGTRLTVL.

The chain recombines TRBV5-1 with TRBJ1-2, with 7 positions matching TRBD1. Germline V CDR1 and CDR2: SGHRS, YFSETQ. V trimming: 1 base; J trimming: 6 bases; junction bases outside the gene matches: 15. The CDR3 length is 17 residues. This chain's CDR3 is CASSLTGDEGYDNGYTF. CDR3 DNA sequence: TGCGCCAGCAGCTTGACAGGGGACGAAGGGTACGATAATGGCTACACCTTC.

V gene TRBV6-1 combines with J gene TRBJ1-5; D remains ambiguous. CDR1 and CDR2 from the germline V gene are MNHNS and SASEGT. The CDR3 loop spans 15 amino acids. V was clipped by 6 bases and J by 5 bases, with 17 bases between them. Here the CDR3 DNA reads TGTGCCAGCAGGGAGGCCGGGCAGGCTCATCAGCCCCAGCATTTT. This sequence encodes CASREAGQAHQPQHF.

This chain uses TRBV10-1 with TRBJ2-2, with 9 bases lining up with TRBD2. The V gene end was trimmed by 5 bases and the J gene end by 0 bases; junction bases not matched to a gene: 13. The CDR3 consists of 19 residues. Per the germline V gene, CDR1 is WNHNN and CDR2 is SYGVQD (reference sequence). The CDR3 reads CASSWQNPGTSTNTGELFF. The CDR3, as DNA: TGCGCCAGCAGTTGGCAGAACCCCGGGACTAGCACGAACACCGGGGAGCTGTTTTTT.

The J gene is TRBJ1-2, the V gene TRBV29-1; 9 bases agree with TRBD1. The junction had 1 base not matched to a gene; V was cut back by 4 bases and J by 1 base. Germline CDR1 reads SQVTM; CDR2 reads ANQGSEA. This CDR3 region has 13 residues. The CDR3 here is CSVGTGDNYGYTF. Written as DNA, the CDR3 is TGCAGCGTTGGGACAGGGGATAACTATGGCTACACCTTC. The variable domain in full, with the rest retrieved from reference TRBV29-1 and TRBJ1-2, is SAVISQKPSRDICQRGTSLTIQCQVDSQVTMMFWYRQQPGQSLTLIATANQGSEATYESGFVIDKFPISRPNLTFSTLTVSNMSPEDSSIYLCSVGTGDNYGYTFGSGTRLTVV.

The rearrangement joins TRBV9 to TRBJ2-7; no definite D call. The CDR3 contains 14 residues. V dropped 0 bases and J dropped 3 bases, with 10 bases sitting between them. The germline gives CDR1 SGDLS, CDR2 YYNGEE. The CDR3 DNA follows: TGTGCCAGCAGCGTAGACCCGCGAAACTACGAGCAGTACTTC. Protein sequence: CASSVDPRNYEQYF.

The chain employs TRBV11-1 and TRBJ1-1; D is possibly TRBD1 (5 bases). Germline CDR1 reads SGHAT; CDR2 reads FQDESV (reference sequence). With 3 bases removed from V and 10 bases from J, the gap between germline ends came to 15 bases. CDR3 length: 13 residues. CDR3 sequence reads: CASSFPEGRGAFF. The CDR3 DNA reads as TGTGCCAGCAGCTTCCCGGAGGGGAGGGGAGCTTTCTTT.

The V and J genes are TRBV7-9 and TRBJ2-2; 7 bases are shared with TRBD2. The junction had 3 bases not matched to a gene; V was cut back by 8 bases and J by 0 bases. The CDR3 runs to 14 residues. Germline CDR1 and CDR2: SEHNR and FQNEAQ (reference sequence). DNA of the CDR3: TGTGCCAGCTACGGGAGGACGAACACCGGGGAGCTGTTTTTT. Its protein is CASYGRTNTGELFF.

Only a few counts were recorded for this clone. J is TRBJ2-4 and V is TRBV9; TRBD1 matches at 8 bases. There are 14 residues in the CDR3. Germline values: CDR1 SGDLS, CDR2 YYNGEE. J was trimmed by 5 bases and V by 4 bases; bases with no gene match: 5. Written as DNA, the CDR3 is TGTGCCAGCAGCCAAACAGGGGGTCAAAACATTCAGTACTTC. Translating it yields CASSQTGGQNIQYF.

The V call is TRBV5-6, the J call TRBJ1-4, with a possible D match to TRBD1 (5 bases). Germline V gene sequence: CDR1 SGHDT, CDR2 YYEEEE. Trimming cost V 1 base and J 3 bases, with 7 bases left between them. The CDR3 length is 14 residues. DNA for the CDR3: TGTGCCAGCAGCTTGAAACAGGCTAATGAAAAACTGTTTTTT. This encodes CASSLKQANEKLFF.

The J gene is TRBJ1-2, the V gene TRBV4-2, with D possibly matching TRBD1 (5 bases). Germline loops: CDR1 LGHNA, CDR2 YNFKEQ. The CDR3 is made up of 14 amino acids. Trimming took 4 bases from V and 4 from J, leaving 13 bases between them. The DNA for the CDR3 is TGTGCCAGCAGCCCGGACACAGAACTCTATGGCTACACCTTC. Translation gives CASSPDTELYGYTF.

The chain uses TRBV18 and TRBJ1-2; D gene uncertain. The V gene's germline CDR1 is KGHSH and CDR2 LQKENI. This CDR3 contains 15 residues. The ends were cut back, 3 bases at V and 6 bases at J, with 17 bases in the middle. CDR3 sequence: CASSPGVGEDNGYTF. In DNA form, the CDR3 reads TGTGCCAGCTCACCTGGTGTTGGGGAGGATAATGGCTACACCTTC.